Detailed here is one TCR beta chain. Its antigen is undetermined. Using RNA transcripts as the source, TCR beta CDR3 regions were amplified. The TCR CDR3 was amplified in a first-round RT-PCR using the HTBI primer set. MiXCR, applied by TCRdb to the multiplex PCR reads, yields one record per CDR3 protein. The repertoire holds about 600,000 distinct CDR3 sequences, with roughly 15% as singletons. This sample is drawn from a study of T cells in Graves' hyperthyroidism and ophthalmopathy. Study observations and caveats: Researchers found most expanded thyroid clonotypes above 0.001 in blood as well.

The CDR3 has 16 amino acids. V was clipped by 4 bases and J by 0 bases; unmatched bases: 4. Germline V lookup: CDR1 SGHRS, CDR2 YFSETQ. Exclusion followed for patients with uncontrolled infection, other autoimmune disease, pregnancy or lactation. The PBMCs were sourced from fresh peripheral blood (about 10 ml). The clonotype comes from a woman aged 45-59 years with Graves' ophthalmopathy. This chain uses TRBV5-1 with TRBJ1-5; 10 bases align to TRBD1. The sequencing input was blood. The CDR3 coding sequence is TGCGCCAGCAGCCCGGGGACAGGGGATAGCAATCAGCCCCAGCATTTT. It specifies CASSPGTGDSNQPQHF. The full variable domain, rest sourced from reference TRBV5-1 and TRBJ1-5, is KAGVTQTPRYLIKTRGQQVTLSCSPISGHRSVSWYQQTPGQGLQFLFEYFSETQRNKGNFPGRFSGRQFSNSRSEMNVSTLELGDSALYLCASSPGTGDSNQPQHFGDGTRLSIL.